Listed here is a single T cell receptor beta chain. Antigen specificity is unknown. The table came from immunoSEQ multiplex PCR; TCRdb's copy has only in-frame clones and leaves some out. This table has some 5,000 clones, over 15% appearing once. The data derive from a study of sequential checkpoint blockade in melanoma. Study in general: Both treatment sequences were followed by maintenance nivolumab. TCRβ was sequenced from DNA of about 94 pretreatment tumors. Over 20 patients had matched tumor biopsies before treatment and at week 13 after nivolumab or ipilimumab alone. General observations from the study: Clinical benefit was about 30 times likelier when tumor T-cell fraction and clonality increased.

The treatment was: randomized to nivolumab then ipilimumab (arm A) or the reverse (arm B). The germline V gene encodes CDR1 MDHEN and CDR2 SYDVKM. Trimming took off 6 bases at V and 8 bases at J, with 13 bases between the two ends. The length of the CDR3 is 13 residues. The chain is built from TRBV28 and TRBJ1-4, with D hard to call. This sample comprised tumor tissue (inferred from file names), obtained from a patient given nivolumab and ipilimumab in sequence. The receptor was derived from a human donor with melanoma. The CDR3 region is CASSFQSREKLFF. In DNA, the CDR3 is TGTGCCAGCAGCTTTCAATCGCGGGAAAAACTGTTTTTT.